This passage covers 17 T cell receptor beta chains from one sample sequenced in a study of shared clonotypes between healthy human individuals. Naivety among CD8 cells was defined by CD45RO negativity and positive CCR7 selection, thereby excluding terminally differentiated effector memory CD45RA+ cells. Libraries were prepared by immunoSEQ multiplex PCR; TCRdb keeps only in-frame clonotypes and omits some of them. Of under 700,000 clones in the sample, 85% to 95% were seen once. Sequencing used naive CD8+ T cells sorted from blood. Receptors were obtained from a woman aged 25 to 39 in good health.

A single count supports this clone. V and J are TRBV7-9 and TRBJ2-2; 7 bases map to TRBD2. Germline assignment: CDR1 SEHNR and CDR2 FQNEAQ (reference sequence). V shed 0 bases, J shed 6 bases, and the junction held 7 bases outside the gene matches. The CDR3 has 16 amino acids. The DNA for the CDR3 is TGTGCCAGCAGCTTAGCGCGGGGGACCAACTCCGGGGAGCTGTTTTTT. Its translation is CASSLARGTNSGELFF.

The chain joins TRBV6-5 to TRBJ2-1, with a tentative D call TRBD2 (5 bases). The CDR3 is made up of 13 amino acids. V gave up 6 bases and J gave up 10 bases, with 16 bases separating them. The germline gives CDR1 MNHEY, CDR2 SVGAGI. The CDR3 loop is CASSPPGSEEQFF. CDR3 coding DNA: TGTGCCAGCAGCCCCCCGGGGAGCGAAGAGCAGTTCTTC.

V usage is TRBV12-2 and J usage is TRBJ1-5; the DNA was not compared with TRBD1, the D call given in the table. TRBV12-2 is flagged as a pseudogene. This CDR3 has 20 residues. The CDR3 reads CASRRPPTGGAKNSNQPQHF. CDR3 DNA sequence: TGTGCAAGTCGCCGACCCCCGACAGGGGGCGCGAAGAATAGCAATCAGCCCCAGCATTTT.

This chain uses TRBV28 with TRBJ1-4; no reliable D call. The CDR3 length is 17 residues. Germline-derived CDR1 and CDR2 are MDHEN and SYDVKM. V lost 1 base and J 0 bases, leaving 12 bases between the germline ends. CDR3 residues: CASSLSRELPTNEKLFF. CDR3 DNA: TGTGCCAGCAGTTTATCCCGGGAACTCCCAACTAATGAAAAACTGTTTTTT.

The V and J genes are TRBV27 and TRBJ2-7; no clear D. V gave up 6 bases and J gave up 2 bases, with 11 bases separating them. CDR1 is MNHEY, CDR2 SMNVEV, per germline (reference sequence). The CDR3 spans 13 residues. The CDR3, as DNA: TGTGCCAGCAGCACCGGGCCCCCCTACGAGCAGTACTTC. This sequence encodes CASSTGPPYEQYF.

This chain connects TRBV5-6 to TRBJ2-5; 8 bases align to TRBD1. The J call is uncertain, as TRBJ2-7 better fits the DNA end. This CDR3 has 14 amino acids. Germline CDR1 and CDR2: SGHDT and YYEEEE. The CDR3 reads CASSWKGQEYEQYF. The CDR3 bases are TGTGCCAGCAGCTGGAAGGGACAGGAATACGAGCAGTACTTC.

The rearrangement joins TRBV23-1 to TRBJ2-5; maybe TRBD1 (6 bases). Being an ORF, TRBV23-1 has a function that is uncertain. This CDR3 is 13 amino acids long. V was shortened by 5 bases and J by 3 bases, with 10 bases between the two germline ends. CDR3 protein: CASSTRDKETQYF. The CDR3 nucleotides read TGCGCCAGCAGTACTCGGGACAAAGAGACCCAGTACTTC.

The chain is built from TRBV10-3 and TRBJ2-2, with TRBD1 as a possible D gene (6 bases). Trimming took 3 bases from V and 1 from J, leaving 12 bases between them. Germline V lookup: CDR1 ENHRY, CDR2 SYGVKD. The CDR3 length is 16 residues. The chain's CDR3 is CAISDLSGVNTGELFF. The CDR3 DNA sequence: TGTGCCATCAGTGACCTTTCAGGGGTGAACACCGGGGAGCTGTTTTTT.

V gene TRBV2 combines with J gene TRBJ1-5, with 9 positions matching TRBD1. The CDR3 spans 14 residues. Per germline, CDR1 SNHLY and CDR2 FYNNEI. With 7 bases clipped from V and 7 bases from J, the junction kept 8 bases outside the gene matches. CDR3 in amino acids: CASNTGQGTQPQHF. The CDR3 DNA is TGTGCCAGCAATACGGGACAGGGTACACAGCCCCAGCATTTT. Using reference TRBV2 and TRBJ1-5 for the parts outside the CDR3, the full variable domain is EPEVTQTPSHQVTQMGQEVILRCVPISNHLYFYWYRQILGQKVEFLVSFYNNEISEKSEIFDDQFSVERPDGSNFTLKIRSTKLEDSAMYFCASNTGQGTQPQHFGDGTRLSIL.

The chain carries TRBV19 and TRBJ2-1, with D maybe TRBD1 (7 bases). V lost 5 bases and J 0 bases, leaving 23 bases between the germline ends. Germline V lookup: CDR1 LNHDA, CDR2 SQIVND (reference sequence). This CDR3 has 19 residues. CDR3 amino acids: CASSPEWPNRGLSYNEQFF. The CDR3 nucleotides read TGTGCCAGTAGTCCCGAATGGCCCAACAGGGGACTCTCCTACAATGAGCAGTTCTTC.

V usage is TRBV7-2 and J usage is TRBJ2-7; D gene unclear. The CDR3 runs 12 residues. V was cut by 4 bases and J by 0 bases, with 4 bases left in between. In germline, CDR1 is SGHTA, CDR2 FQGNSA. The CDR3 nucleotides read TGTGCCAGCAGCTCCAACTCCTACGAGCAGTACTTC. The encoded protein is CASSSNSYEQYF.

The chain has TRBV6-9 and TRBJ2-7; 7 nucleotides agree with TRBD1. In germline, CDR1 is MNHGY, CDR2 SVAAGI. The CDR3 is 18 residues long. Trimming took 6 bases from V and 3 from J; bases not matched to a gene: 20. Here the CDR3 reads CASSHRGWCGQDVYEQYF. In DNA form, the CDR3 reads TGTGCCAGCAGCCATCGTGGGTGGTGTGGACAGGACGTCTACGAGCAGTACTTC.

This clone was detected only once. The chain links TRBV11-2 to TRBJ2-7; D is unresolved. The V and J ends lost 2 bases and 2 bases respectively, with 7 bases between them. This CDR3 spans 13 amino acids. Germline V gene lookup returns CDR1 SGHAT and CDR2 FQNNGV. Written as DNA, the CDR3 is TGTGCCAGCAGCTTATGGGAAACCTACGAGCAGTACTTC. It is translated as CASSLWETYEQYF.

The V gene is TRBV5-4, the J gene TRBJ2-1; D possibly matches TRBD1 or TRBD2 (5 bases each). The germline V and J ends were trimmed by 3 bases and 8 bases, with 15 bases remaining between them. CDR1 and CDR2 from the germline V gene are SGHNT and YYREEE (reference sequence). This CDR3 comprises 14 residues. CDR3 protein: CASSYEGLLDEQFF. The CDR3 DNA is TGTGCCAGCAGCTATGAGGGGCTCCTCGATGAGCAGTTCTTC.

The rearrangement uses TRBV29-1 and TRBJ2-3, with D hard to call. This CDR3 has 12 residues. V lost 5 bases and J lost 3, with 9 bases in between. Germline lookup yields CDR1 SQVTM and CDR2 ANQGSEA. DNA of the CDR3: TGCAGCGTTTCTTCAATAACAGATACGCAGTATTTT. Translation: CSVSSITDTQYF.

The chain combines TRBV7-9 with TRBJ2-5; D gene uncertain. The DNA end favors TRBJ2-7, so the J call may be wrong. Germline V CDR1 and CDR2: SEHNR, FQNEAQ (reference sequence). CDR3 size: 11 residues. The CDR3 bases are TGTGCCAGCAGCTTAGCCCTCGAGCAGTACTTC. This sequence encodes CASSLALEQYF.

The chain links TRBV5-8 to TRBJ2-1; 11 positions agree with TRBD2. After removal of 2 bases from V and 5 bases from J, the junction contained 3 bases not matched to a gene. Germline V lookup: CDR1 SGHTS, CDR2 YDEGEE. This CDR3 is 15 amino acids long. CDR3 amino acids: CASSLGTSGNNEQFF. DNA for the CDR3: TGTGCCAGCAGCTTAGGGACTAGCGGAAACAATGAGCAGTTCTTC.